The rows below give T cell receptor beta chains drawn from one sample of a study of siplizumab effects on memory and regulatory T cells. The assay was immunoSEQ multiplex PCR, and TCRdb's table has in-frame clones only and misses some. The sample records tens of thousands of clones, over 85% being singletons. What was sequenced was CD8+ T cells sorted from blood. Receptors originate from a human donor in good health. Each CDR3 is given with its conserved first and last residue. A D gene is named only where the DNA matches it firmly. Expanded clones get a size class; other rows say once, few or many, or leave the size out.

TRBJ2-3	TRBV18	NA	TRBD1	TGTGCCAGCTCACGGACAGGGGGCGCCGATACGCAGTATTTT	CASSRTGGADTQYF
TRBJ2-7	TRBV6-5	NA	TRBD1	TGTGCCAGCAGTTACGGACAGGACTCCTACGAGCAGTACTTC	CASSYGQDSYEQYF
TRBJ1-1	TRBV5-1	once	NA	TGCGCCAGCAGCCCGGGACACCTTAACACTGAAGCTTTCTTT	CASSPGHLNTEAFF
TRBJ2-1	TRBV18	NA	TRBD2	TGTGCCAGCTCAGTAGCGGGAGGAGCCTACAATGAGCAGTTCTTC	CASSVAGGAYNEQFF
TRBJ2-7	TRBV5-4	NA	TRBD1	TGTGCCAGCAGTCTCGACAGGGCGGCCTACGAGCAGTACTTC	CASSLDRAAYEQYF
TRBJ2-5	TRBV9	NA	NA	TGTGCCAGCAGCGTAGCCCTGACTAATCAAGAGACCCAGTACTTC	CASSVALTNQETQYF
TRBJ1-1	TRBV5-1	few	TRBD1	TGCGCCAGCTCACTACAGGGGCTGTACACTGAAGCTTTCTTT	CASSLQGLYTEAFF
TRBJ2-7	TRBV27	NA	TRBD2	TGTGCCAGCAGTCGCCAGGGACTAGCCCCCACCTACGAGCAGTACTTC	CASSRQGLAPTYEQYF
TRBJ2-1	TRBV27	NA	TRBD2	TGTGCCAGCAGTTTATCGTGGGCTAGCGGGGGGGCGAAAAATGAGCAGTTCTTC	CASSLSWASGGAKNEQFF
TRBJ1-1	TRBV7-3	NA	NA	TGTGCCAGCAGCTTAGGTGGGCCCAACACTGAAGCTTTCTTT	CASSLGGPNTEAFF
TRBJ2-3	TRBV2	NA	TRBD1	TGTGCCAGCAGAAGGGACAGCGACACAGATACGCAGTATTTT	CASRRDSDTDTQYF
TRBJ2-3	TRBV5-4	NA	TRBD1	TGTGCCAGCAGCACGGACAGGCTCACAGATACGCAGTATTTT	CASSTDRLTDTQYF
TRBJ2-7	TRBV5-1	NA	NA	TGCGCCAGCAGCTTGGGGGACACTTACTCCTACGAGCAGTACTTC	CASSLGDTYSYEQYF
TRBJ1-6	TRBV19	few	NA	TGTGCCAGTACCGTGGATCAGGACCCGGGGCGTTCACCCCTCCACTTT	CASTVDQDPGRSPLHF
TRBJ2-1	TRBV5-1	NA	TRBD2	TGCGCCAGCAGCTTCTCGCGGGAGGGCCTGGATGAGCAGTTCTTC	CASSFSREGLDEQFF
TRBJ2-1	TRBV4-1	NA	NA	TGCGCCAGCAGCCAACCGGGGGGCCCGGGCAACAATGAGCAGTTCTTC	CASSQPGGPGNNEQFF
TRBJ2-5	TRBV7-2	few	TRBD2	TGTGCCAGCAGCTTAGTGTCTAGCGGGGGGGAGACCCAGTACTTC	CASSLVSSGGETQYF